Reported below is one TCR beta chain. Antigen specificity is unknown. This entry belongs to a study of Ad26.COV2.S vaccination and SARS-CoV-2 variants. Clones were sequenced by immunoSEQ multiplex PCR, and TCRdb holds only the in-frame ones, with some missing. The sample contains tens of thousands of clones, 83% of which appear only once. Study conclusions and caveats: It was reported that spike-specific CD8+ and CD4+ T cell responses were substantially broad after vaccination. Vaccine recipients surpassed placebo recipients in spike-specific TCR breadth.

This sequence was found in a human donor who had recovered from COVID-19. Material: peripheral blood, obtained after recovery from COVID-19.

CDR3 residues: CASSLLSGGNTGELFF. The CDR3 DNA is TGTGCCAGCAGTTTGCTTAGCGGGGGTAACACCGGGGAGCTGTTTTTT. The gene calls are TRBV27 and TRBJ2-2; 9 bases line up with TRBD2. V shed 3 bases, J shed 2 bases, and the junction held 4 bases outside the gene matches. Germline lookup yields CDR1 MNHEY and CDR2 SMNVEV (reference sequence). This CDR3 has 16 residues.